The sequence of this T cell receptor (beta chain) was determined in a study of identical twins. Study results and limitations: The same donors were not followed; conclusions instead depended on cross-sectional statistical analysis. Within twin pairs, the out-of-frame alpha sequences they shared showed excess low generation probability.

Through template switching, a universal primer site was introduced, and the cDNA contained unique molecular identifiers. TCRdb ran MiXCR on the 5' RACE reads and lists one entry per CDR3 protein. Of roughly 250,000 distinct CDR3 sequences listed, 6% to 8.5% are singletons. A note on this clonotype: Its target is not known.

In germline, CDR1 is SGHTA, CDR2 FQGTGA. The V gene end was trimmed by 1 base and the J gene end by 4 bases; junction bases not matched to a gene: 3. CDR3 length: 14 residues. These sequences were also reported in another study, on yellow fever vaccine responses in identical twins. That source adds: In identical twins, vaccine T cell responses appeared partly shared and partly individual.

The chain links TRBV7-3 to TRBJ2-5; TRBD2 matches at 7 bases. Sequenced: CD8+ T cells sorted from blood. This clonotype was sampled from a woman between 18 and 29 years old in good health. Here the CDR3 DNA reads TGTGCCAGCAGCTTAAGGGGGGGAGTAGAGACCCAGTACTTC. It specifies CASSLRGGVETQYF.